This paragraph covers one T cell receptor (beta chain) sequence. Antigen unknown. The germline CDR1 and CDR2 sequences are SNHLY and FYNNEI. The CDR3 length is 15 residues. V lost 3 bases, J lost 0 bases, and 8 bases lay in between. The entry originates in a study of Tregs in tolerant kidney transplant recipients. Regarding the study as a whole: Nucleotide sequences could not be compared across some patients' samples due to primer changes.

Using immunoSEQ multiplex PCR, the repertoire was profiled, and TCRdb retains in-frame clones only, with some absent. The sample records tens of thousands of clones, approximately 85% being singletons. The sequence was obtained from a human donor who received a combined kidney and bone marrow transplant. The specimen comprised Tregs from blood, sampled before the transplant. The rearrangement links TRBV2 to TRBJ2-2; D possibly corresponds to TRBD1 (5 bases). CDR3 amino acids: CASSEVQANTGELFF. The CDR3 nucleotides read TGTGCCAGCAGTGAGGTACAGGCGAACACCGGGGAGCTGTTTTTT.